The following is a T cell receptor (beta chain) sequence with its context. Its antigen is undetermined. The investigators sampled blood at baseline, at cycle 4 day 1, and at cycle 7 day 1. V lost 4 bases and J 8 bases, leaving 12 bases between the germline ends. The CDR3 has 12 amino acids. CDR1 and CDR2 (germline): SGHRS, YFSETQ. The data are from a study of OX40 agonist ivuxolimab in advanced cancers. Overall study: Administration of intravenous ivuxolimab to patients occurred every 2 weeks at 0.01 to 10 mg/kg. At approximately 80% male, the cohort had a mean age of 60 years, ranging from about 23 to 79.

Profiling relied on immunoSEQ multiplex PCR, and the TCRdb table lists in-frame clones only, not all of them. Of fewer than 45,000 clones in the sample, around three quarters were seen once. Points from the study as a whole: Both blood CD4+ and CD8+ T cells showed clonal growth by week 6 at 0.1 to 3.0 mg/kg.

The origin of this receptor is an adult with an advanced solid tumor such as melanoma, head and neck, liver or kidney cancer. This chain uses TRBV5-1 with TRBJ1-2; D remains ambiguous. The sample was CD4+ or CD8+ T cells sorted from blood, taken in a trial of the OX40 agonist ivuxolimab. The CDR3 DNA reads TGCGCCAGCAGCCCCGACGGTGACGGCTACACCTTC. Translated, it gives CASSPDGDGYTF. Together with reference TRBV5-1 and TRBJ1-2, the CDR3 gives the full variable domain: KAGVTQTPRYLIKTRGQQVTLSCSPISGHRSVSWYQQTPGQGLQFLFEYFSETQRNKGNFPGRFSGRQFSNSRSEMNVSTLELGDSALYLCASSPDGDGYTFGSGTRLTVV.